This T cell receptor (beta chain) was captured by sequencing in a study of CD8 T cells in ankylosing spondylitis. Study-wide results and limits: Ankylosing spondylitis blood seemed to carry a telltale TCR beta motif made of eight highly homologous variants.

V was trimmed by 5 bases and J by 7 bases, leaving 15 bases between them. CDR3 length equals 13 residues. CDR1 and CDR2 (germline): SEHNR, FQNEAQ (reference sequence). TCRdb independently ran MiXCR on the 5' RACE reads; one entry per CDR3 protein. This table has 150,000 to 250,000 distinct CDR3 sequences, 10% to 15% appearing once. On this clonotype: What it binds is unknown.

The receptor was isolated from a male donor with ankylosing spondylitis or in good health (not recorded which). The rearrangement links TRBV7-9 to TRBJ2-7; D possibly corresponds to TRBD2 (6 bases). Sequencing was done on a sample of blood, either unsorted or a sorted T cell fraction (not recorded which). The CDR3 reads CASSPGVKGEQYF. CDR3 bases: TGTGCCAGCAGCCCGGGAGTGAAGGGGGAGCAGTACTTC. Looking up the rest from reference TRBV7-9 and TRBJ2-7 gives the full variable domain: DTGVSQNPRHKITKRGQNVTFRCDPISEHNRLYWYRQTLGQGPEFLTYFQNEAQLEKSRLLSDRFSAERPKGSFSTLEIQRTEQGDSAMYLCASSPGVKGEQYFGPGTRLTVT.